The 7 T cell receptor beta chains reported below all come from one sample, sequenced in a study of T cell repertoires in cytomegalovirus infection. Their antigens remain unidentified. TCRdb passed the reads through MiXCR, listing each CDR3 protein once. This table has fewer than 950,000 distinct CDR3 sequences, 32% appearing once. The starting material was cultured CD8+ T cells from PBMCs, obtained from culture after CMV antigen stimulation. The receptors were gathered from a human donor in good health (CMV status not recorded). Some clones in this sample may be carry-over from other donors' samples.

The chain employs TRBV2 and TRBJ1-2; weak D call: TRBD1 (6 bases). The germline gives CDR1 SNHLY, CDR2 FYNNEI. V lost 7 bases to trimming and J lost 4 bases, with 10 bases between them. The CDR3 extends over 12 amino acids. The CDR3 here is CASMQGTYGYTF. The CDR3 DNA is TGTGCCAGCATGCAGGGGACCTATGGCTACACCTTC.

In this sample, this clonotype turned up many times. The chain recombines TRBV7-2 with TRBJ2-7; D call uncertain. Per the germline V gene, CDR1 is SGHTA and CDR2 is FQGNSA. Trimming took 3 bases from V and 0 from J, leaving 6 bases between them. The CDR3 has 13 residues. The CDR3 coding sequence is TGTGCCAGCAGCTTGGGCAACTCCTACGAGCAGTACTTC. Translated, it gives CASSLGNSYEQYF.

This clonotype was seen only a few times. The junction and the germline gene differ at one end; a read error may be behind it. The chain joins TRBV27 to TRBJ2-5; 8 positions match TRBD2. This CDR3 is built from 15 residues. Germline values: CDR1 MNHEY, CDR2 SMNVEV (reference sequence). The CDR3 here is CASSLYGGAWETQYF. CDR3 DNA sequence: TGTGCCAGCAGCTTATACGGGGGGGCCTGGGAGACCCAGTACTTC.

This sequence joins TRBV7-4 and TRBJ2-7, with D maybe TRBD2 (6 bases). Between the trimmed V and J ends, which lost 5 bases and 4 bases, there was a span of 12 bases. The CDR3 runs 13 residues. The germline gives CDR1 SGHVT, CDR2 SQSDAQ. The CDR3 here is CASSPPGGYEQYV. The CDR3 DNA follows: TGTGCCAGCAGCCCCCCCGGGGGTTACGAGCAGTACGTC.

V usage is TRBV19 and J usage is TRBJ1-1, with no clear D. V was pared by 3 bases and J by 5 bases, with 25 bases between. The length of the CDR3 is 18 residues. The germline V gene encodes CDR1 LNHDA and CDR2 SQIVND (reference sequence). The CDR3: CASSMQVKLDVRTTEAFF. The CDR3 bases are TGTGCCAGTAGTATGCAGGTGAAATTGGACGTTCGAACAACTGAAGCTTTCTTT.

This chain links TRBV5-1 with TRBJ2-7; D ambiguous. The V gene's germline CDR1 is SGHRS and CDR2 YFSETQ. This CDR3 contains 14 residues. V was clipped by 0 bases and J by 3 bases, with 10 bases between them. The CDR3 loop is CASSLDDQGYEQYV. DNA for the CDR3: TGCGCCAGCAGCTTGGATGATCAAGGCTACGAGCAGTACGTC.

Notes on this clonotype: Its ends do not fully match the called genes, so a read error is possible. The J gene is TRBJ2-7, the V gene TRBV7-7, with a possible D match to TRBD1 (5 bases). Germline CDR1 SSHAT, CDR2 FNYEAQ (reference sequence). The CDR3 has 17 residues. The chain's CDR3 is CASSPRLYGQFSYEQYF. CDR3 DNA sequence: TGTGCTAGCAGCCCCAGATTGTACGGACAATTCTCCTACGAGCAGTACTTC. Based on the CDR3 plus reference TRBV7-7 and TRBJ2-7, the full variable domain is GAGVSQSPRYKVTKRGQDVTLRCDPISSHATLYWYQQALGQGPEFLTYFNYEAQPDKSGLPSDRFSAERPEGSISTLTIQRTEQRDSAMYRCASSPRLYGQFSYEQYFGPGTRLTVT.